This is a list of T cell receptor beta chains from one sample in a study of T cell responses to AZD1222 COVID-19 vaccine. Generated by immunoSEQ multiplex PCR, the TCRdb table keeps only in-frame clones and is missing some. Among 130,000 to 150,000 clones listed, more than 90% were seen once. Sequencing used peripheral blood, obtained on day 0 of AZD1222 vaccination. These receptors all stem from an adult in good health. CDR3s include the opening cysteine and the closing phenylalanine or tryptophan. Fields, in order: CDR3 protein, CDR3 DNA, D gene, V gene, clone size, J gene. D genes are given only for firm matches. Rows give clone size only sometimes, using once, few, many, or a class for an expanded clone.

cdr3_aa: CASSLDLELGTQYF; cdr3_nt: TGTGCCAGCAGCTTGGACCTAGAACTCGGTACGCAGTATTTT; d_call: NA; v_call: TRBV5-4; clone_size: NA; j_call: TRBJ2-3
cdr3_aa: CASSQALRGVTQYF; cdr3_nt: TGTGCCAGCAGCCAAGCCTTGAGGGGAGTTACGCAGTATTTT; d_call: NA; v_call: TRBV14; clone_size: NA; j_call: TRBJ2-3
cdr3_aa: CASSLNPTGTEAFF; cdr3_nt: TGTGCCAGCAGCTTAAACCCTACGGGCACTGAAGCTTTCTTT; d_call: NA; v_call: TRBV7-3; clone_size: NA; j_call: TRBJ1-1
cdr3_aa: CASSLAPGVGTEAFF; cdr3_nt: TGTGCCAGCAGCCTAGCCCCGGGGGTGGGAACTGAAGCTTTCTTT; d_call: NA; v_call: TRBV3-1/TRBV3-2; clone_size: NA; j_call: TRBJ1-1
cdr3_aa: CATSRDLGSSGSGYTF; cdr3_nt: TGTGCCACCAGCAGAGATCTGGGCTCAAGTGGGAGCGGCTACACCTTC; d_call: NA; v_call: TRBV15; clone_size: few; j_call: TRBJ1-2
cdr3_aa: CASSALASYAYNEQFF; cdr3_nt: TGTGCCAGCAGTGCCCTAGCCAGTTACGCCTACAATGAGCAGTTCTTC; d_call: NA; v_call: TRBV2; clone_size: NA; j_call: TRBJ2-1
cdr3_aa: CASSFGLMSSYEQYF; cdr3_nt: TGTGCCAGCAGCTTCGGACTTATGAGCTCCTACGAGCAGTACTTC; d_call: NA; v_call: TRBV7-2; clone_size: NA; j_call: TRBJ2-7
cdr3_aa: CASSQGPEGTEQYF; cdr3_nt: TGTGCCAGCAGCCAGGGCCCGGAGGGGACCGAGCAGTACTTC; d_call: NA; v_call: TRBV11-3; clone_size: few; j_call: TRBJ2-7
cdr3_aa: CASSLHGTNLGDTQYF; cdr3_nt: TGTGCCAGCAGCCTGCACGGGACCAATCTTGGGGATACGCAGTATTTT; d_call: NA; v_call: TRBV7-3; clone_size: NA; j_call: TRBJ2-3
cdr3_aa: CASGRINSPLHF; cdr3_nt: TGTGCCAGCGGACGGATCAATTCACCCCTCCACTTT; d_call: NA; v_call: TRBV11-2; clone_size: NA; j_call: TRBJ1-6
cdr3_aa: CASSKGLGYTF; cdr3_nt: TGTGCCAGCAGCAAAGGGCTCGGCTACACCTTC; d_call: NA; v_call: TRBV6-5; clone_size: NA; j_call: TRBJ1-2
cdr3_aa: CSALRGTMPNEQFF; cdr3_nt: TGCAGCGCCCTACGGGGCACGATGCCCAATGAGCAGTTCTTC; d_call: NA; v_call: TRBV29-1; clone_size: NA; j_call: TRBJ2-1
cdr3_aa: CASSPSSGDTGELFF; cdr3_nt: TGTGCCAGCTCACCCTCGAGCGGCGACACCGGGGAGCTGTTTTTT; d_call: NA; v_call: TRBV18; clone_size: few; j_call: TRBJ2-2
cdr3_aa: CASSTYRTGRSSPLHF; cdr3_nt: TGTGCCAGCAGTACCTACCGGACAGGGAGGAGCTCACCCCTCCACTTT; d_call: TRBD1; v_call: TRBV27; clone_size: NA; j_call: TRBJ1-6
cdr3_aa: CASSQGLLYGYTF; cdr3_nt: TGTGCCAGCAGTCAGGGACTATTATATGGCTACACCTTC; d_call: NA; v_call: TRBV12-3/TRBV12-4; clone_size: NA; j_call: TRBJ1-2
cdr3_aa: CASSADAYRFQETQYF; cdr3_nt: TGCGCCAGCAGCGCGGACGCTTACAGGTTCCAAGAGACCCAGTACTTC; d_call: NA; v_call: TRBV5-1; clone_size: NA; j_call: TRBJ2-5
cdr3_aa: CASSYRTANTEAFF; cdr3_nt: TGTGCCAGCAGCTACCGAACAGCGAACACTGAAGCTTTCTTT; d_call: NA; v_call: TRBV7-2; clone_size: few; j_call: TRBJ1-1
cdr3_aa: CASYNQGAQVTGELFF; cdr3_nt: TGTGCCAGCTACAATCAGGGGGCGCAGGTCACCGGGGAGCTGTTTTTT; d_call: TRBD1; v_call: TRBV18; clone_size: NA; j_call: TRBJ2-2
cdr3_aa: CASSYRTSGRVTSSYNEQFF; cdr3_nt: TGTGCCAGCAGTTACAGGACTAGCGGGAGAGTAACCTCTTCCTACAATGAGCAGTTCTTC; d_call: TRBD2; v_call: TRBV6-2/TRBV6-3; clone_size: NA; j_call: TRBJ2-1
cdr3_aa: CASSLGYSYNSPLHF; cdr3_nt: TGCGCCAGCAGCTTGGGGTACTCCTATAATTCACCCCTCCACTTT; d_call: NA; v_call: TRBV5-1; clone_size: NA; j_call: TRBJ1-6
cdr3_aa: CASSLYMTGSYNEQFF; cdr3_nt: TGTGCCAGCAGCTTATATATGACAGGCTCCTACAATGAGCAGTTCTTC; d_call: NA; v_call: TRBV11-2; clone_size: NA; j_call: TRBJ2-1
cdr3_aa: CASSQLGGLAYEQYF; cdr3_nt: TGTGCCAGCTCCCAATTGGGTGGGCTAGCCTACGAGCAGTACTTC; d_call: NA; v_call: TRBV27; clone_size: NA; j_call: TRBJ2-7
cdr3_aa: CASSLVVGGSPNEQFF; cdr3_nt: TGCGCCAGCAGCTTGGTTGTGGGAGGTTCCCCCAATGAGCAGTTCTTC; d_call: NA; v_call: TRBV5-1; clone_size: NA; j_call: TRBJ2-1
cdr3_aa: CASSPVVSRENTEAFF; cdr3_nt: TGTGCCAGCTCACCCGTCGTCAGTCGGGAGAACACTGAAGCTTTCTTT; d_call: NA; v_call: TRBV18; clone_size: NA; j_call: TRBJ1-1
cdr3_aa: CASSSSPGASQMGEQFF; cdr3_nt: TGTGCCAGCAGTTCCTCACCCGGGGCCAGCCAAATGGGAGAGCAGTTCTTC; d_call: NA; v_call: TRBV27; clone_size: NA; j_call: TRBJ2-1
cdr3_aa: CAWSPTGTERYTF; cdr3_nt: TGTGCCTGGAGCCCGACAGGGACTGAGCGCTACACCTTC; d_call: TRBD1; v_call: TRBV30; clone_size: NA; j_call: TRBJ1-2
cdr3_aa: CASRTPGLAANEQFF; cdr3_nt: TGTGCCAGCAGGACCCCGGGACTAGCGGCCAATGAGCAGTTCTTC; d_call: TRBD2; v_call: TRBV11-2; clone_size: NA; j_call: TRBJ2-1